The present entry profiles one T cell receptor (beta chain) with its context. No antigen is known for it. These data are taken from a study of cytomegalovirus exposure and HLA in healthy donors. Whole-study context: In a previous analysis, 120 million or so unique TCR beta sequences were found from roughly 200 million T cells. Overall study results and limits: TCR beta sequences reportedly predicted most subjects' HLA-A and HLA-B alleles accurately. Association of a missense DCLRE1C variant with TCR beta V- and J-gene trimming was reported in a later analysis.

The CDR3 spans 14 residues. The PCR employed 60 Vbeta primers together with 13 Jbeta primers. Assay: immunoSEQ multiplex PCR; the TCRdb copy retains only in-frame clones and omits some. This sample yields some 130,000 clones, of which about 68% are seen a single time; about 1.5% belongs to the top ten. The sequence was collected from a human donor in good health. This chain uses TRBV21-1 with TRBJ1-1. TRBV21-1 is classified as a pseudogene. Sequencing was performed on PBMCs. The CDR3 nucleotides read TGTGCCAGCAGCAAAGGGGGGGGGAACGGTGAAGCTTTCTTT. Protein: CASSKGGGNGEAFF.